These 15 T cell receptor beta chains originate from one sample sequenced in a study of OX40 agonist ivuxolimab in advanced cancers. To prepare the library, the immunoSEQ multiplex PCR assay was applied. TCRdb took over this immuneACCESS table, retaining in-frame rearrangements with V and J assigned. Such tables are incomplete; in checked studies, under half of the missing clones stem from an unresolved V gene, and the remainder is unexplained. For this sample there are 60,000 to 75,000 clones; over 75% appear just once. About 5.9% of the sample lies in the top ten. The sample consisted of CD4+ or CD8+ T cells sorted from blood, taken in a trial of the OX40 agonist ivuxolimab. The receptors were gathered from an adult with an advanced solid tumor such as melanoma, head and neck, liver or kidney cancer.

Remarks on this clone: A read error may account for a junction end that differs from germline. The chain employs TRBV7-7 and TRBJ1-2; D remains unclear. The CDR3 covers 13 residues. Germline V gene lookup returns CDR1 SSHAT and CDR2 FNYEAQ (reference sequence). The CDR3 region is CASRPNKTDGYTF. For the CDR3, the DNA is TGTGCTAGCAGGCCAAATAAAACGGATGGCTACACCTTC.

J is TRBJ1-3 and V is TRBV7-8; 7 bases match TRBD1. The V gene end was trimmed by 5 bases and the J gene end by 4 bases; junction bases not matched to a gene: 11. Germline loops: CDR1 SGHVS, CDR2 FQNEAQ. The CDR3 sequence is 16 residues long. The CDR3 DNA sequence: TGTGCCAGCAGCGCCCGGACAGGACTAGGGGGAAACACCATATATTTT. This codes for CASSARTGLGGNTIYF. The full variable domain, in which reference TRBV7-8 and TRBJ1-3 provide the parts outside the CDR3, is GAGVSQSPRYKVAKRGQDVALRCDPISGHVSLFWYQQALGQGPEFLTYFQNEAQLDKSGLPSDRFFAERPEGSVSTLKIQRTQQEDSAVYLCASSARTGLGGNTIYFGEGSWLTVV.

The rearrangement joins TRBV2 to TRBJ1-1; tentatively, D is TRBD1 (6 bases). The germline V gene encodes CDR1 SNHLY and CDR2 FYNNEI. The V and J ends lost 6 bases and 0 bases respectively, with 14 bases between them. This CDR3 has 15 amino acids. The CDR3 loop is CASRHRDLMNTEAFF. The CDR3 DNA sequence: TGTGCCAGCAGACACAGGGACCTTATGAACACTGAAGCTTTCTTT.

In this sample, this clone turned up once. This chain uses TRBV14 with TRBJ1-2, with D uncertain. V was shortened by 4 bases and J by 5 bases, with 11 bases between the two germline ends. The CDR3 totals 13 residues. CDR1 is SGHDN, CDR2 FVKESK, per germline. The CDR3 DNA reads TGTGCCAGCAGCCGAGGGCGGATGTATGGCTACACCTTC. This codes for CASSRGRMYGYTF.

The chain carries TRBV19 and TRBJ2-4, with D possibly being TRBD1 (8 bases). The CDR3 loop spans 15 amino acids. V was shortened by 5 bases and J by 1 base, with 12 bases between the two germline ends. Germline CDR1 reads LNHDA; CDR2 reads SQIVND (reference sequence). As DNA, the CDR3 is TGTGCCAGTAGTGGGAGGGACAGGGCCAAAAACATTCAGTACTTC. Protein sequence: CASSGRDRAKNIQYF. Full variable domain (rest looked up from reference TRBV19 and TRBJ2-4): DGGITQSPKYLFRKEGQNVTLSCEQNLNHDAMYWYRQDPGQGLRLIYYSQIVNDFQKGDIAEGYSVSREKKESFPLTVTSAQKNPTAFYLCASSGRDRAKNIQYFGAGTRLSVL.

This chain uses TRBV29-1 with TRBJ1-1; D is ambiguous. V lost 4 bases, J lost 2 bases, and 11 bases lay in between. Germline V lookup: CDR1 SQVTM, CDR2 ANQGSEA. This CDR3 is 13 amino acids long. CDR3: CSVVAGGNTEAFF. For the CDR3, the DNA is TGCAGCGTTGTGGCGGGAGGCAACACTGAAGCTTTCTTT.

The chain uses TRBV5-5 and TRBJ1-5; possibly TRBD1 for D (5 bases). The germline V and J ends were trimmed by 4 bases and 7 bases, with 12 bases remaining between them. Per the germline V gene, CDR1 is SGHKS and CDR2 is YYEKEE (reference sequence). The CDR3 is 13 residues long. Here the CDR3 DNA reads TGTGCCAGCAGCGTAGCCCAGGGACAGCCCCAGCATTTT. This sequence encodes CASSVAQGQPQHF.

The CDR3 coding sequence is TGTGCCAGCAGCTTCCCAGGGGGCGGCTATGGCTACACCTTC. This sequence encodes CASSFPGGGYGYTF. V gene TRBV7-2 combines with J gene TRBJ1-2; the match to TRBD1 covers 8 bases. V was pared by 3 bases and J by 4 bases, with 4 bases of the junction left unmatched. Germline CDR1 SGHTA, CDR2 FQGNSA. The CDR3 loop spans 14 amino acids.

Here the CDR3 reads CASSVDGGNEKLFF. The CDR3 DNA reads as TGTGCCAGCAGCGTAGATGGGGGGAATGAAAAACTGTTTTTT. The chain links TRBV9 to TRBJ1-4; possibly TRBD1 for D (5 bases). This CDR3 is built from 14 residues. V was clipped by 0 bases and J by 5 bases, with 8 bases between them. Germline V gene lookup returns CDR1 SGDLS and CDR2 YYNGEE.

The chain has TRBV5-1 and TRBJ1-1; 8 bases are shared with TRBD1. The germline V gene encodes CDR1 SGHRS and CDR2 YFSETQ. This CDR3 is built from 15 residues. The trim removed 0 bases at V and 3 bases at J, leaving 4 bases unmatched. The chain's CDR3 is CASSLGQGPYTEAFF. CDR3 sequence (DNA): TGCGCCAGCAGCTTGGGACAGGGGCCTTACACTGAAGCTTTCTTT.

J is TRBJ2-7 and V is TRBV6-6; 11 positions agree with TRBD1. This CDR3 contains 13 residues. Germline V gives CDR1 MNHNY, CDR2 SVGAGI (reference sequence). Germline trimming cut 8 bases from V and 5 bases from J; bases unmatched to any gene: 5. CDR3 protein: CASHGTGGHEQYF. CDR3 nucleotides: TGTGCCAGCCATGGGACAGGGGGACACGAGCAGTACTTC.

The chain is built from TRBV5-1 and TRBJ2-5; 8 bases map to TRBD1. CDR1 SGHRS and CDR2 YFSETQ come from the germline V gene. Trimming took 7 bases from V and 3 from J; bases not matched to a gene: 8. CDR3 length equals 14 residues. This CDR3 is CASVPTGAEETQYF. CDR3 bases: TGCGCCAGCGTCCCGACAGGGGCCGAAGAGACCCAGTACTTC.

The V gene is TRBV5-6, the J gene TRBJ1-6; D is ambiguous. Germline V gives CDR1 SGHDT, CDR2 YYEEEE. This CDR3 has 14 amino acids. The ends were cut back, 2 bases at V and 10 bases at J, with 13 bases in the middle. CDR3 coding DNA: TGTGCCAGCAGCTTAGACGGATTTGGCTCACCCCTCCACTTT. Protein sequence: CASSLDGFGSPLHF.

This chain links TRBV18 with TRBJ1-5; the D is unclear. Trimming left V 0 bases short and J 9 bases short, with 6 bases between. The CDR3 totals 12 residues. The V gene's germline CDR1 is KGHSH and CDR2 LQKENI. CDR3 sequence (DNA): TGTGCCAGCTCACCACCGCTGGCGCCCCAGCATTTT. This sequence encodes CASSPPLAPQHF.

This sequence joins TRBV5-1 and TRBJ2-5, with D unclear. V was shortened by 0 bases and J by 4 bases, with 13 bases between the two germline ends. CDR3 size: 15 residues. Germline CDR1 SGHRS, CDR2 YFSETQ. CDR3 region: CASSLDGRWGETQYF. For the CDR3, the DNA is TGCGCCAGCAGCTTGGACGGAAGGTGGGGAGAGACCCAGTACTTC.